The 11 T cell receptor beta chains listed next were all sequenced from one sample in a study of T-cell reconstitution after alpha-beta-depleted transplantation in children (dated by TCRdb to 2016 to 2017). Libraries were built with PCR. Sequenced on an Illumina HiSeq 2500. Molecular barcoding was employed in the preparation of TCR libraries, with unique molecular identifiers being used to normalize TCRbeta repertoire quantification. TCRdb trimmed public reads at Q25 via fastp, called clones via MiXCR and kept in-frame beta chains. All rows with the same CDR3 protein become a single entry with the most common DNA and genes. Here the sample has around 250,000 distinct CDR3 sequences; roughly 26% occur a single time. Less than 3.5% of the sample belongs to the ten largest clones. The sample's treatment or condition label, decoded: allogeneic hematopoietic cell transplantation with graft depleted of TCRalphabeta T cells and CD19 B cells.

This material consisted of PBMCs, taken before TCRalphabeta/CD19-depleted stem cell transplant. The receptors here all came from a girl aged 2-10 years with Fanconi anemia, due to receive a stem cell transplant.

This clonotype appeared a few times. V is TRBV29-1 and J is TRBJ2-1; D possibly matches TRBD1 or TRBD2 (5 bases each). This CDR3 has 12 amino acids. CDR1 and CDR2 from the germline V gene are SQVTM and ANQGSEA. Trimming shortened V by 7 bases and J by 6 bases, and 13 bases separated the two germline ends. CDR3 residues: CSAYRDGNEQFF. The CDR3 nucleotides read TGCAGCGCATACCGGGACGGCAATGAGCAGTTCTTC.

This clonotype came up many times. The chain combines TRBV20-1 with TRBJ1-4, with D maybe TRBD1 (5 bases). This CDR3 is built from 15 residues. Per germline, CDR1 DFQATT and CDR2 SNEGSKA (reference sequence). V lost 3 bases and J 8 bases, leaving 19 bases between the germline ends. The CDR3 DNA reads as TGCAGTGCTAGCAACCCTAGCCAGGGTGGCGAAAAACTGTTTTTT. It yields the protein CSASNPSQGGEKLFF.

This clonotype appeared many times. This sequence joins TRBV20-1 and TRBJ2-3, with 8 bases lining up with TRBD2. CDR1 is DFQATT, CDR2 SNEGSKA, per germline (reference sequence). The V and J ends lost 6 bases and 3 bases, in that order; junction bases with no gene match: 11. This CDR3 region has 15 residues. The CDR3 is CSAPLGAGATDTQYF. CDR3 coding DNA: TGCAGTGCCCCCCTGGGAGCGGGAGCGACAGATACGCAGTATTTT.

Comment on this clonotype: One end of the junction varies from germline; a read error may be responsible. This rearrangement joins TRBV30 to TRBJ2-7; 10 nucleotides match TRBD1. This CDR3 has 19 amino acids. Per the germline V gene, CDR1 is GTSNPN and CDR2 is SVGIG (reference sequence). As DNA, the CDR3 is TGTGCCTGGAGTGTTGCCCCGACAGGGGGCCGATATCGGGACTGGAGAGTAAACTTC. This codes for CAWSVAPTGGRYRDWRVNF. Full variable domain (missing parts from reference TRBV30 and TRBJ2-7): SQTIHQWPATLVQPVGSPLSLECTVEGTSNPNLYWYRQAAGRGLQLLFYSVGIGQISSEVPQNLSASRPQDRQFILSSKKLLLSDSGFYLCAWSVAPTGGRYRDWRVNFGPGTRLTVT.

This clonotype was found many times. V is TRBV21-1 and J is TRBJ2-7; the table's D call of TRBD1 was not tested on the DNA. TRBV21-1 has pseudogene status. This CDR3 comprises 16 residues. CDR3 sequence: CASSKVRDSNFYEQYF. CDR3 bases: TGTGCCAGCAGCAAAGTCCGGGACAGTAACTTCTACGAGCAGTACTTC.

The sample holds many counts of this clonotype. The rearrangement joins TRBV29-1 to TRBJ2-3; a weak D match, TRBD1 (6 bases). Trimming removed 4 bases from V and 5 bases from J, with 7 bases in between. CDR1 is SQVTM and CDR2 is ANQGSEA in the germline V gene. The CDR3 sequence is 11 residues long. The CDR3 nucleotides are TGCAGCGTTGTCAGGGGAGATACGCAGTATTTT. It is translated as CSVVRGDTQYF.

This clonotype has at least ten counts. The CDR3 here is CSVAEGRNAYEQYF. CDR3 coding DNA: TGCAGCGTCGCCGAGGGGAGAAACGCCTACGAGCAGTACTTC. The chain uses TRBV29-1 and TRBJ2-7; D might be TRBD1 or TRBD2, each matching 5 bases. The germline V and J ends were trimmed by 6 bases and 2 bases, with 17 bases remaining between them. Germline V gene lookup returns CDR1 SQVTM and CDR2 ANQGSEA. The CDR3 runs to 14 residues.

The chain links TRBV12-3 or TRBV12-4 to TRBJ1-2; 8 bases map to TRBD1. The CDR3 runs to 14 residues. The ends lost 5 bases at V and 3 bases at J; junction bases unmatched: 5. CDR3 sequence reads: CASSPLDRDYGYTF. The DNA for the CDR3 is TGTGCCAGCAGTCCGCTGGACAGGGACTATGGCTACACCTTC.

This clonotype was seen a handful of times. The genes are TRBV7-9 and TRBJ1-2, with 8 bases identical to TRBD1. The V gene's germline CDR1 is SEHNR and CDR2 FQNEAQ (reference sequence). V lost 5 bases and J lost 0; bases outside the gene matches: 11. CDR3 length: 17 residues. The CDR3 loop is CASSSLIGQGSNYGYTF. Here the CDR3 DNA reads TGTGCCAGCAGCAGTCTCATCGGACAGGGATCTAACTATGGCTACACCTTC.

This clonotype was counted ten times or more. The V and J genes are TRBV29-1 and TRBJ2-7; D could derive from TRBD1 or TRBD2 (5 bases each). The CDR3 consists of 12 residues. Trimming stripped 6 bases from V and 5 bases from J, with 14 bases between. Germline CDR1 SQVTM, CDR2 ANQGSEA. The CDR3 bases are TGCAGCGTCAACCGGGACGGTGACGAGCAGTACTTC. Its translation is CSVNRDGDEQYF.

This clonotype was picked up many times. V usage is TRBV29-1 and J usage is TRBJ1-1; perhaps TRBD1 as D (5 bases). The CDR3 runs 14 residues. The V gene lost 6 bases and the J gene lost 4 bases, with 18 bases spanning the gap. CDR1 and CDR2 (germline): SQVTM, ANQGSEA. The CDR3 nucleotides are TGCAGCGTCACCCGGGGAGGGGAATTCACTGAAGCTTTCTTT. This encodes CSVTRGGEFTEAFF.